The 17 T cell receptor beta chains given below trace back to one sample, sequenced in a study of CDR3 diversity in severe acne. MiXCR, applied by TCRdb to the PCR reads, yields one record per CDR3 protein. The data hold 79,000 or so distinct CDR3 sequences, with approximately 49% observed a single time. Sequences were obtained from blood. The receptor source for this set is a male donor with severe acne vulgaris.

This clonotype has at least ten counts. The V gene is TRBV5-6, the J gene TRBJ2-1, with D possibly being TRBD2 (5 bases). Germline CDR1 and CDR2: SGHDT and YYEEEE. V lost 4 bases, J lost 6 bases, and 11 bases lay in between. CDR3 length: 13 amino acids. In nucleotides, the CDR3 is TGTGCCAGCAGCGCGGGCCCGGGCAATGAGCAGTTCTTC. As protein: CASSAGPGNEQFF.

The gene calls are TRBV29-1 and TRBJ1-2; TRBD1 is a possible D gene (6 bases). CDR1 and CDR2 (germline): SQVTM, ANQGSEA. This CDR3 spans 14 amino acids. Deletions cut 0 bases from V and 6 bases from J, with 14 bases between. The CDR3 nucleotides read TGCAGCGTTGAAGATAGAAGGACAGTAGATGGCTACACCTTC. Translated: CSVEDRRTVDGYTF. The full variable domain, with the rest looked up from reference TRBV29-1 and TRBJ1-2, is SAVISQKPSRDICQRGTSLTIQCQVDSQVTMMFWYRQQPGQSLTLIATANQGSEATYESGFVIDKFPISRPNLTFSTLTVSNMSPEDSSIYLCSVEDRRTVDGYTFGSGTRLTVV.

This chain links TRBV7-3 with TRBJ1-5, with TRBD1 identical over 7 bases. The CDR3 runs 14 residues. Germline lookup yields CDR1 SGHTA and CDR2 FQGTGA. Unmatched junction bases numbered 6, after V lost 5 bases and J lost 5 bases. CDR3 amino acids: CASSQEGGHQPQHF. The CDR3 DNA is TGTGCCAGCAGCCAAGAAGGGGGCCATCAGCCCCAGCATTTT.

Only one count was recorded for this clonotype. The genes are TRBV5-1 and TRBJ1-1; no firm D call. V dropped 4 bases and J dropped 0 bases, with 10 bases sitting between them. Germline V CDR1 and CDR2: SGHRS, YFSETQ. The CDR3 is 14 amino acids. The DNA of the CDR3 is TGCGCCAGCAGCCAAGATCTGATGAACACTGAAGCTTTCTTT. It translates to CASSQDLMNTEAFF.

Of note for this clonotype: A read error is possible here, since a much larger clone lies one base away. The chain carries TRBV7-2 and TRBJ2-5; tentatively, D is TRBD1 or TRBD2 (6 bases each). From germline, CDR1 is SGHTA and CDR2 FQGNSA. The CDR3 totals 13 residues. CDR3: CASSFAGEETRYF. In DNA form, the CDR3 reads TGTGCCAGCAGCTTCGCAGGGGAGGAGACCCGGTACTTC.

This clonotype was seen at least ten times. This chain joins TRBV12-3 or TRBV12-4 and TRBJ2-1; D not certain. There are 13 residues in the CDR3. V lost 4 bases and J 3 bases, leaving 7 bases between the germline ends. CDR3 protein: CASSYGSYNEQFF. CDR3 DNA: TGTGCCAGCAGTTATGGCAGCTACAATGAGCAGTTCTTC.

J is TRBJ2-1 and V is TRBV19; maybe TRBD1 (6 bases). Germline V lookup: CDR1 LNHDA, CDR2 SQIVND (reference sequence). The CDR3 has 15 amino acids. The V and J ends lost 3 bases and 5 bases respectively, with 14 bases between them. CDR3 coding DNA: TGTGCCAGTAGTATCCGGACCACAGGGAACAATGAGCAGTTCTTC. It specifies CASSIRTTGNNEQFF.

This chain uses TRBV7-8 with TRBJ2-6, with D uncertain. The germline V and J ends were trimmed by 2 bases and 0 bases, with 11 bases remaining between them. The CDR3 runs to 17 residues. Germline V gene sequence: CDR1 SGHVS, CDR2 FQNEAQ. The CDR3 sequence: CASSLTAGNSGANVLTF. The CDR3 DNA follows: TGTGCCAGCAGCTTAACGGCAGGCAACTCTGGGGCCAACGTCCTGACTTTC.

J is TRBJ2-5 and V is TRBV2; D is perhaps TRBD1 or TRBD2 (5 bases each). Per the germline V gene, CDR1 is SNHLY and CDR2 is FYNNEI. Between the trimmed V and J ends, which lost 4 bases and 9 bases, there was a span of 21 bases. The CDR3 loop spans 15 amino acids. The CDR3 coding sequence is TGTGCCAGCAGTGTAGCAAGCCACGGCAGGGAGCCCCAGTACTTC. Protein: CASSVASHGREPQYF.

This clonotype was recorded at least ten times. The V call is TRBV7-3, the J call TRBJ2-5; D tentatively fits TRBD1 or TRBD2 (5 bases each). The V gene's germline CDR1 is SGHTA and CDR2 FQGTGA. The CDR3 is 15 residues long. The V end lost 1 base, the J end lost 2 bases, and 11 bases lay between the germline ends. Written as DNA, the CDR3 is TGTGCCAGCAGCTTAAGGGGGTTCCGGCAAGAGACCCAGTACTTC. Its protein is CASSLRGFRQETQYF.

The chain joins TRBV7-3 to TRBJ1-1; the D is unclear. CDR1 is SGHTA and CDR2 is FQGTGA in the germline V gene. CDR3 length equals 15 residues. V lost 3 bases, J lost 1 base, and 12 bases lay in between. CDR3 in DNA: TGTGCCAGCAGCTTTTTTCCAGGCCCGAACACTGAAGCTTTCTTT. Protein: CASSFFPGPNTEAFF.

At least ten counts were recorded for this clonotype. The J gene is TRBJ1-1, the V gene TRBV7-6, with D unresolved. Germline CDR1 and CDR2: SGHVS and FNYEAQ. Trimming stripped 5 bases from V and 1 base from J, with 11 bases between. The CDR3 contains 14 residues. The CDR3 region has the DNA TGTGCCAGCAGCCTTGGACCGGGGAACACTGAAGCTTTCTTT. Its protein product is CASSLGPGNTEAFF. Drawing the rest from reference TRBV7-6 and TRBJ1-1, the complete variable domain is GAGVSQSPRYKVTKRGQDVALRCDPISGHVSLYWYRQALGQGPEFLTYFNYEAQQDKSGLPNDRFSAERPEGSISTLTIQRTEQRDSAMYRCASSLGPGNTEAFFGQGTRLTVV.

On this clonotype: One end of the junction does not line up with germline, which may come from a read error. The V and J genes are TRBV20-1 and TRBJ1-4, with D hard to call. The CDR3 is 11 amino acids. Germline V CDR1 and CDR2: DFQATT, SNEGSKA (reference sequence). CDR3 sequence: CSARALDGLVF. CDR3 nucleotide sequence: TGCAGTGCTAGAGCCCTTGACGGCTTAGTTTTT.

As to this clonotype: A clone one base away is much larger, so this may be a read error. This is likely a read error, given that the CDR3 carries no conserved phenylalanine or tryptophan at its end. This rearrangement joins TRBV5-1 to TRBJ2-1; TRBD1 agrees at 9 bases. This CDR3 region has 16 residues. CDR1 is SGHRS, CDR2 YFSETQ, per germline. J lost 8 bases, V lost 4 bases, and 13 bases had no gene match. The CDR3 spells CASSREQGARSDEQFS. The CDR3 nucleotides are TGCGCCAGCAGCAGGGAACAGGGGGCGAGGTCGGATGAGCAGTTCTCC.

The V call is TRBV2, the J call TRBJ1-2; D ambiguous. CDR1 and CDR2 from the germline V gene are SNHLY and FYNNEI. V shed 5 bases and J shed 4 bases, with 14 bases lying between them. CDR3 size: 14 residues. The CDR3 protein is CASSPQNKGYGYTF. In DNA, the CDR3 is TGTGCCAGCAGTCCTCAAAACAAAGGCTATGGCTACACCTTC. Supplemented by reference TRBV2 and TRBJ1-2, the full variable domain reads EPEVTQTPSHQVTQMGQEVILRCVPISNHLYFYWYRQILGQKVEFLVSFYNNEISEKSEIFDDQFSVERPDGSNFTLKIRSTKLEDSAMYFCASSPQNKGYGYTFGSGTRLTVV.

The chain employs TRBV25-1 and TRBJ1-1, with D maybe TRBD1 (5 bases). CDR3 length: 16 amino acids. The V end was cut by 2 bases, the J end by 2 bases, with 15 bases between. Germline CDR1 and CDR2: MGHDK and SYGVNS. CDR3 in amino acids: CASSEAGSGVNTEAFF. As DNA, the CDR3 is TGTGCCAGCAGTGAAGCAGGATCGGGGGTAAACACTGAAGCTTTCTTT.

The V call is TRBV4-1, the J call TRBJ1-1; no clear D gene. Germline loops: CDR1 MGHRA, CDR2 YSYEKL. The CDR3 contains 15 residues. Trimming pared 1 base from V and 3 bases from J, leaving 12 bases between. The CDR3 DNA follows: TGCGCCAGCAGCCAAGGTTCTCTAGTGGACACTGAAGCTTTCTTT. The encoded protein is CASSQGSLVDTEAFF.